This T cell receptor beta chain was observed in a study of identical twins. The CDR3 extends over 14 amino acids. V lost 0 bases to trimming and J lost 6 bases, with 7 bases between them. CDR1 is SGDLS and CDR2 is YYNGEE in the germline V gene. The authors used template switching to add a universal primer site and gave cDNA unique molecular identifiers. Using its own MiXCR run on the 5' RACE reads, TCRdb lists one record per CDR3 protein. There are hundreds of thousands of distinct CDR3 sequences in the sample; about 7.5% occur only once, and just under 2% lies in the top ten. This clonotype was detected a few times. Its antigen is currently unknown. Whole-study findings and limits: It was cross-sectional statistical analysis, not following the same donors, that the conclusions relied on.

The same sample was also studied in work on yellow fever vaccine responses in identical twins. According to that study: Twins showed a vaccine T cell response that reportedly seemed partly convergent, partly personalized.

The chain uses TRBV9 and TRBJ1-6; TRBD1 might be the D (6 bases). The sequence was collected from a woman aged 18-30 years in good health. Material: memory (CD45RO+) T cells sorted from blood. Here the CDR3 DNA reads TGTGCCAGCAGCGTAGACAGGGTTAATTCACCCCTCCACTTT. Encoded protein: CASSVDRVNSPLHF.